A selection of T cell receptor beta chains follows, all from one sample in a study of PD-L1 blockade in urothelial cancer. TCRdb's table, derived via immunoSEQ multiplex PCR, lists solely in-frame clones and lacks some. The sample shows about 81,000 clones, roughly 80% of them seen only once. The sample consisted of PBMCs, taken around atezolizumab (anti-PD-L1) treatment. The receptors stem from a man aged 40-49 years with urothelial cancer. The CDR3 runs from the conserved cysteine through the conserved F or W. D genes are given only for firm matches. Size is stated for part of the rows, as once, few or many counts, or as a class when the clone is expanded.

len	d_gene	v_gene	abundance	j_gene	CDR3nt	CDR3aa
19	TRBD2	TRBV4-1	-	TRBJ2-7	TGCGCCAGCAGCCAAGAATCCAGAGGGGCTAGCGGGAGTATCTACGAGCAGTACTTC	CASSQESRGASGSIYEQYF
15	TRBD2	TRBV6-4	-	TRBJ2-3	TGTGCCAGCAGTGTGCCGGGGGGGACTCCAGATACGCAGTATTTT	CASSVPGGTPDTQYF
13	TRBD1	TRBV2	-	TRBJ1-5	TGTGCCAGCACTGGGACAGGCCATCAGCCCCAGCATTTT	CASTGTGHQPQHF
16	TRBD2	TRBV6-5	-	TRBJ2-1	TGTGCCAGCAGTTATCTCCTAGCGGGTCTACAGGGCGAGCAGTTCTTC	CASSYLLAGLQGEQFF
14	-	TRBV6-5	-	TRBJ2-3	TGTGCCAGCAGTCTGGGCCTTAACACAGATACGCAGTATTTT	CASSLGLNTDTQYF
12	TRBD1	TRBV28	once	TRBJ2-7	TGTGCCAGCAGTTACAGGGGGCTCGAGCAGTACTTC	CASSYRGLEQYF
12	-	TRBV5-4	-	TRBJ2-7	TGTGCCAGCAGCACGGGGGACTACGAGCAGTACTTC	CASSTGDYEQYF
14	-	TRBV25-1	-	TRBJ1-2	TGTGCCAGCAGTGCAGGGCTCTCTTACTATGGCTACACCTTC	CASSAGLSYYGYTF
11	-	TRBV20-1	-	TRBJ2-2	TGCAGTGCCACGGGCACCGGGGAGCTGTTTTTT	CSATGTGELFF
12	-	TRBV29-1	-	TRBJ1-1	TGCAGCGCTCGTGATGGGGGCGCGGAAGCTTTCTTT	CSARDGGAEAFF
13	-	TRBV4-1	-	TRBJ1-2	TGCGCCAGCAGCAATCCCGACAGGTATGGCTACACCTTC	CASSNPDRYGYTF
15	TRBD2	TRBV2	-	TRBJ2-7	TGTGCCAGCAGTGAAGGCGGGGGGGCTTTCTACGAGCAGTACTTC	CASSEGGGAFYEQYF
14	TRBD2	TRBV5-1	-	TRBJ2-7	TGCGCCAGCTCCTACGCCCGGGGGGACTACGAGCAGTACTTC	CASSYARGDYEQYF
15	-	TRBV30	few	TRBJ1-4	TGTGCCTGGGGCCGTCAGACCAGGTTTCATGAAAAACTGTTTTTT	CAWGRQTRFHEKLFF
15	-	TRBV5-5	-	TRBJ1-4	TGTGCCAGCAGGTCCTCGACAGCCCTAAATGAAAAACTGTTTTTT	CASRSSTALNEKLFF
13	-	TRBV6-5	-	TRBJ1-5	TGTGCCAGCAGTCCCTCCCCCGATCAGCCCCAGCATTTT	CASSPSPDQPQHF
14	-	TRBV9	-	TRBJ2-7	TGTGCCAGCAGCCCCTTGGGTTATTCGGGAGAGCAGTACTTC	CASSPLGYSGEQYF
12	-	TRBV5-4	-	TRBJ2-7	TGTGCCAGCAGCTTCATCAGGGACGAGCAGTACTTC	CASSFIRDEQYF
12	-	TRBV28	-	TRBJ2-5	TGTGCCAGCAGGTACAGATTGGAGACCCAGTACTTC	CASRYRLETQYF
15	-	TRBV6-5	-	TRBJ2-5	TGTGCCAGCAGTTTGTACCGGGACTCCAAAGAGACCCAGTACTTC	CASSLYRDSKETQYF
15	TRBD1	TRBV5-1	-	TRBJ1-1	TGCGCCAGCAGCCGGAGAACAGGGGAGAGCACTGAAGCTTTCTTT	CASSRRTGESTEAFF
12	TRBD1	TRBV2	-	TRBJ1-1	TGTGCCAGCAGTCAACAGGGGTTTGAAGCTTTCTTT	CASSQQGFEAFF